This T cell receptor beta chain comes out of a study of T cell changes during pregnancy in multiple sclerosis. Profiling relied on immunoSEQ multiplex PCR, and the TCRdb table lists in-frame clones only, not all of them. This table holds about 25,000 clones, roughly nine tenths found once. The V gene lost 0 bases and the J gene lost 4 bases, with 7 bases spanning the gap. The CDR3 is 13 amino acids. Germline CDR1 is SGHDN and CDR2 is FVKESK. The material sequenced was CD8+ T cells from peripheral blood mononuclear cells, taken in the third trimester of pregnancy. The rearrangement uses TRBV14 and TRBJ2-7; D is unresolved. The receptor was derived from a female donor in good health, enrolled as a control in a pregnancy study. CDR3 DNA: TGTGCCAGCAGCCAAGATCCAGGTTACGAGCAGTACTTC. Its protein is CASSQDPGYEQYF.